This T cell receptor (beta chain) was recorded in a study of graft-versus-host responses after intestinal transplantation. Whole-study context: The whole recipient group had anti-thymocyte globulin induction followed by tacrolimus and steroids for two to three years.

With regard to this clone: What it binds is unknown.

This CDR3 spans 17 amino acids. Per germline, CDR1 SGHVS and CDR2 FQNEAQ. V lost 2 bases to trimming and J lost 4 bases, with 17 bases between them. TCRdb keeps only in-frame clones here, not all; method: immunoSEQ multiplex PCR. Here the sample spans tens of thousands of clones, 90% to 95% being singletons. The chain couples TRBV7-8 to TRBJ2-2; possibly TRBD2 for D (5 bases). The specimen comprised unstimulated CD4+ T cells sorted from spleen or lymph node cells, sampled before intestinal transplant. The sequence was obtained from a human donor who received an intestinal transplant. CDR3 sequence reads: CASSLRTLLIPTGELFF. Here the CDR3 DNA reads TGTGCCAGCAGCTTACGGACTCTCCTTATACCCACCGGGGAGCTGTTTTTT.